The clone carrying this T cell receptor (beta chain) was detected many times. Its specificity is unknown. V was trimmed by 1 base and J by 5 bases, leaving 9 bases between them. From germline, CDR1 is SGHAT and CDR2 FQNNGV. This CDR3 has 14 amino acids. TCRdb reprocessed the RT-PCR reads with MiXCR, giving one entry per CDR3 protein. Of around 760,000 distinct CDR3 sequences listed, more than 11% are singletons. The entry originates in a study of response to subunit inactivated influenza vaccine. The study's findings and limits: Each seasonal influenza vaccination, the authors suggested, recruits few new T cells.

The receptor's source is a middle-aged man who received an inactivated influenza vaccine. The input for sequencing was PBMCs from blood, taken approximately 15 days before vaccination. The rearrangement uses TRBV11-2 and TRBJ2-4; D is unresolved. Written as DNA, the CDR3 is TGTGCCAGCAGCTTAGGGCGATTGGAAAACATTCAGTACTTC. Translating gives CASSLGRLENIQYF.